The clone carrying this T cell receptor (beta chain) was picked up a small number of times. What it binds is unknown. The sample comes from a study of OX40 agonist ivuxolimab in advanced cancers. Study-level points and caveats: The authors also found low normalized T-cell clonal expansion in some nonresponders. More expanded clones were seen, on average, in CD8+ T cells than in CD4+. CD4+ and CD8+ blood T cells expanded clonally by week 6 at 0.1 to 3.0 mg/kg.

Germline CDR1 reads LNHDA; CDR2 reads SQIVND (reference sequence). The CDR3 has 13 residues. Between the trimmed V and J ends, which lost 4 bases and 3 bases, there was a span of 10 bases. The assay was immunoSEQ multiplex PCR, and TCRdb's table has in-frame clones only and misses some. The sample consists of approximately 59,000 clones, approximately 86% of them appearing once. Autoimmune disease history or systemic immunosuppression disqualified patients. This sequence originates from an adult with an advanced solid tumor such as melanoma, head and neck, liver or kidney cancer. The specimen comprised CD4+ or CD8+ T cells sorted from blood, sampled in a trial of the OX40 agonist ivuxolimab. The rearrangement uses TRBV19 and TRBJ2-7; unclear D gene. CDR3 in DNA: TGTGCCAGTAGTACTCCAGGTGGCTACGAGCAGTACTTC. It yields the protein CASSTPGGYEQYF.